A single sample is the source of the 4 T cell receptor beta chains below, sequenced in a study of T cell changes during pregnancy in multiple sclerosis. Assay used: immunoSEQ multiplex PCR; TCRdb lists only in-frame clones, some missing. Of tens of thousands of clones in the sample, 80% to 95% were seen once. This material consisted of peripheral blood, taken in the first trimester of pregnancy. These receptors were taken from a female donor in good health, enrolled as a control in a pregnancy study.

This clone was detected once. This chain uses TRBV11-2 with TRBJ2-7, with TRBD1 matching 8 bases. V shed 0 bases, J shed 2 bases, and the junction held 6 bases outside the gene matches. This CDR3 comprises 16 residues. Germline V lookup: CDR1 SGHAT, CDR2 FQNNGV. Written as DNA, the CDR3 is TGTGCCAGCAGCTTAGAACCGGGACAGGAAGCCTACGAGCAGTACTTC. Translation gives CASSLEPGQEAYEQYF.

The chain uses TRBV19 and TRBJ1-2; no reliable D call. Per the germline V gene, CDR1 is LNHDA and CDR2 is SQIVND (reference sequence). Trimming took off 5 bases at V and 2 bases at J, with 12 bases between the two ends. The CDR3 spans 14 residues. In DNA form, the CDR3 reads TGTGCCAGTAGTGCCGGAGTCGGGAACTATGGCTACACCTTC. This encodes CASSAGVGNYGYTF.

The chain carries TRBV29-1 and TRBJ1-1; TRBD1 matches 7 bases. Germline-derived CDR1 and CDR2 are SQVTM and ANQGSEA. The J segment lost 0 bases and the V segment lost 0 bases, leaving 7 bases of the junction unmatched. This CDR3 contains 16 residues. The CDR3 coding sequence is TGCAGCGTTGAAGATATAGGGGGCCTTTTGAACACTGAAGCTTTCTTT. This gives the protein CSVEDIGGLLNTEAFF. The whole variable domain, filled in from reference TRBV29-1 and TRBJ1-1, reads SAVISQKPSRDICQRGTSLTIQCQVDSQVTMMFWYRQQPGQSLTLIATANQGSEATYESGFVIDKFPISRPNLTFSTLTVSNMSPEDSSIYLCSVEDIGGLLNTEAFFGQGTRLTVV.

The V call is TRBV6-1, the J call TRBJ2-7, with D maybe TRBD2 (5 bases). This CDR3 has 12 residues. Germline values: CDR1 MNHNS, CDR2 SASEGT. Between the trimmed V and J ends, which lost 10 bases and 2 bases, there was a span of 12 bases. Here the CDR3 reads CATRTLTYEQYF. The CDR3 DNA sequence: TGTGCCACCCGGACTCTCACCTACGAGCAGTACTTC.